This TCR beta chain was identified during a study of T cell repertoires in cytomegalovirus infection. Study in general: Indications of both CMV infection and matching HLA type were provided by public TCR beta signatures. Study-wide points: Ex vivo responses were dominated by HLA-C-restricted CMV-specific TCR beta clonotypes. There were carriers of CMV plus the relevant HLA, and cumulative public TCR beta family frequency identified them.

The CDR3 extends over 12 amino acids. CDR1 is SGHTA and CDR2 is FQGNSA in the germline V gene. V lost 4 bases and J 11 bases, leaving 15 bases between the germline ends. TCRdb re-derived calls from the reads in MiXCR, one entry per CDR3 protein. The repertoire holds fewer than 200,000 distinct CDR3 sequences, with approximately 19% as singletons. This clonotype appeared many times. Its target is unknown. Sequencing was carried out using PBMCs. This chain joins TRBV7-2 and TRBJ2-7, with D perhaps given as TRBD1 or TRBD2 (5 bases each). The source of this sequence is a human donor in good health (CMV status not recorded). Some clones in this sample may be carry-over from other donors' samples. CDR3 residues: CASSSPGPKKYF. CDR3 DNA: TGTGCCAGCAGCTCTCCGGGACCAAAAAAGTACTTC. The full variable domain, in which reference TRBV7-2 and TRBJ2-7 provide the parts outside the CDR3, is GAGVSQSPSNKVTEKGKDVELRCDPISGHTALYWYRQSLGQGLEFLIYFQGNSAPDKSGLPSDRFSAERTGGSVSTLTIQRTQQEDSAVYLCASSSPGPKKYFGPGTRLTVT.